This entry lists 31 T cell receptor beta chains sequenced from one sample in a study of blood T cell repertoires in COVID-19. Clones were read by immunoSEQ multiplex PCR, and TCRdb kept only the in-frame ones, dropping some. The data contain more than 250,000 clones, about 92% of them singletons. Source material: PBMCs or T cells enriched from blood (not recorded which). These receptors came from a woman under 40 who had recovered from COVID-19.

The rearrangement links TRBV27 to TRBJ1-1; 9 positions agree with TRBD1. There are 15 residues in the CDR3. Per the germline V gene, CDR1 is MNHEY and CDR2 is SMNVEV (reference sequence). V lost 2 bases and J lost 4; bases outside the gene matches: 5. CDR3 DNA sequence: TGTGCCAGCAGTTTAAAGGGACAGGGCCTCACTGAAGCTTTCTTT. Translated, it gives CASSLKGQGLTEAFF.

This chain uses TRBV12-5 with TRBJ1-3; 7 bases line up with TRBD1. Germline V gene sequence: CDR1 LGHNT, CDR2 FRNRAP. This CDR3 is built from 16 residues. The trim removed 5 bases at V and 1 base at J, leaving 8 bases unmatched. The CDR3 sequence is CASGQGTALSGNTIYF. CDR3 nucleotide sequence: TGTGCTAGTGGTCAAGGGACAGCTCTTTCTGGAAACACCATATATTTT.

The chain carries TRBV7-3 and TRBJ2-3, with 7 bases matching TRBD2. V was pared by 5 bases and J by 6 bases, with 11 bases of the junction left unmatched. CDR1 and CDR2 from the germline V gene are SGHTA and FQGTGA. The CDR3 extends over 15 amino acids. In DNA form, the CDR3 reads TGTGCCAGCAGCCCGCTTGGGGGAGGGGTGGATACGCAGTATTTT. Translation gives CASSPLGGGVDTQYF.

The rearrangement links TRBV7-8 to TRBJ2-5; D is perhaps TRBD2 (5 bases). V was trimmed by 3 bases and J by 9 bases, leaving 17 bases between them. The CDR3 is 14 amino acids. The germline V gene has CDR1 SGHVS and CDR2 FQNEAQ. DNA of the CDR3: TGTGCCAGCAGCTTGTCTATGGGCACGGAGGCCCAGTACTTC. Its protein product is CASSLSMGTEAQYF.

The chain has TRBV19 and TRBJ2-3, with 16 nucleotides matching TRBD2. V was clipped by 5 bases and J by 2 bases; unmatched bases: 7. Germline CDR1 is LNHDA and CDR2 is SQIVND (reference sequence). The CDR3 consists of 18 residues. The CDR3 DNA reads TGTGCCAGTAGTGAGGGACTAGCGGGGGGGGCAAACACAGATACGCAGTATTTT. This gives the protein CASSEGLAGGANTDTQYF.

This clone occurred a few times. This chain joins TRBV5-5 and TRBJ1-3; possibly TRBD1 for D (5 bases). Trimming shortened V by 1 base and J by 4 bases, and 18 bases separated the two germline ends. In germline, CDR1 is SGHKS, CDR2 YYEKEE (reference sequence). CDR3 size: 17 residues. CDR3 DNA: TGTGCCAGCAGCTTGTATGGGGGAGGTGGGCCCGGAAACACCATATATTTT. Its protein product is CASSLYGGGGPGNTIYF.

The V and J genes are TRBV6-6 and TRBJ2-3; 11 positions match TRBD1. This CDR3 has 16 amino acids. V gave up 5 bases and J gave up 4 bases; unmatched junction bases: 8. Germline V CDR1 and CDR2: MNHNY, SVGAGI (reference sequence). The CDR3 sequence: CASSGPGQGGSDTQYF. CDR3 DNA: TGTGCCAGCAGTGGACCGGGACAGGGGGGATCAGATACGCAGTATTTT.

This chain connects TRBV24-1 to TRBJ1-5; the D is unclear. CDR1 is KGHDR, CDR2 SFDVKD, per germline. V gave up 5 bases and J gave up 2 bases, with 9 bases separating them. The CDR3 spans 14 residues. The CDR3 DNA is TGTGCCACCAGTGCGGGAGCGGGCAATCAGCCCCAGCATTTT. Its translation is CATSAGAGNQPQHF.

This chain uses TRBV6-4 with TRBJ1-1, with TRBD1 matching over 7 bases. The germline CDR1 and CDR2 sequences are MRHNA and SNTAGT. V lost 10 bases to trimming and J lost 2 bases; unmatched junction nucleotides: 10. The CDR3 covers 14 residues. The CDR3 sequence is CAKTVRDSNTEAFF. The CDR3, as DNA: TGTGCCAAGACTGTCCGGGACAGCAACACTGAAGCTTTCTTT.

This sequence joins TRBV27 and TRBJ1-6, with 8 bases fitting TRBD1. Germline CDR1 is MNHEY and CDR2 is SMNVEV (reference sequence). Losses at the gene ends were 0 bases for V and 0 bases for J; bases not matched to a gene: 7. The CDR3 runs 19 residues. This chain's CDR3 is CASSLSGQGASSYNSPLHF. CDR3 coding DNA: TGTGCCAGCAGTTTATCGGGTCAGGGGGCGAGCTCCTATAATTCACCCCTCCACTTT.

The rearrangement joins TRBV28 to TRBJ2-3, with 8 bases identical to TRBD2. Per germline, CDR1 MDHEN and CDR2 SYDVKM. J was trimmed by 0 bases and V by 6 bases; bases with no gene match: 8. The CDR3 is 16 amino acids. The CDR3 DNA follows: TGTGCCAGCAGGGATAGCGGGGTAACTAGCACAGATACGCAGTATTTT. This encodes CASRDSGVTSTDTQYF.

This clone has just a few counts. This sequence joins TRBV6-6 and TRBJ1-5; D remains ambiguous. The germline V and J ends were trimmed by 6 bases and 1 base, with 10 bases remaining between them. The germline V gene encodes CDR1 MNHNY and CDR2 SVGAGI (reference sequence). There are 14 residues in the CDR3. CDR3 in amino acids: CASSFDGSNQPQHF. CDR3 nucleotides: TGTGCCAGCAGCTTCGACGGGAGCAATCAGCCCCAGCATTTT.

A word on this clone: The sample carries other DNA sequences with the same CDR3. The V and J genes are TRBV19 and TRBJ2-3; D may be TRBD1 (6 bases). Germline values: CDR1 LNHDA, CDR2 SQIVND (reference sequence). V was cut by 8 bases and J by 6 bases, with 18 bases left in between. The CDR3 has 14 amino acids. This CDR3 is CASATGPSHDTQYF. CDR3 in DNA: TGTGCCAGTGCGACAGGCCCGAGCCACGATACGCAGTATTTT.

This clone was recorded once. This chain links TRBV25-1 with TRBJ1-2, with 9 bases matching TRBD1. With V trimmed by 3 bases and J by 7 bases, 12 bases remained unmatched. This CDR3 spans 16 amino acids. In germline, CDR1 is MGHDK, CDR2 SYGVNS. The CDR3 sequence is CASSDPGTGSGGGYTF. The CDR3 DNA reads as TGTGCCAGCAGTGACCCCGGGACAGGGTCCGGGGGTGGCTACACCTTC.

The chain combines TRBV19 with TRBJ1-2, with D possibly TRBD1 on 5 matching bases. Trimming shortened V by 1 base and J by 2 bases, and 8 bases separated the two germline ends. The CDR3 length is 14 residues. Germline lookup yields CDR1 LNHDA and CDR2 SQIVND (reference sequence). CDR3 protein: CASSIGRGNYGYTF. For the CDR3, the DNA is TGTGCCAGTAGTATAGGGAGGGGAAACTATGGCTACACCTTC. Full variable domain (rest looked up from reference TRBV19 and TRBJ1-2): DGGITQSPKYLFRKEGQNVTLSCEQNLNHDAMYWYRQDPGQGLRLIYYSQIVNDFQKGDIAEGYSVSREKKESFPLTVTSAQKNPTAFYLCASSIGRGNYGYTFGSGTRLTVV.

This clone was detected a few times. The chain has TRBV13 and TRBJ2-6; a weak D match, TRBD1 (6 bases). The CDR3 spans 15 residues. Trimming cost V 5 bases and J 1 base, with 9 bases left between them. The germline V gene has CDR1 PRHDT and CDR2 FYEKMQ (reference sequence). CDR3 amino acids: CASSDRLSGANVLTF. DNA of the CDR3: TGTGCCAGCAGCGACAGGTTATCTGGGGCCAACGTCCTGACTTTC.

This clone was recorded only once. The gene calls are TRBV5-1 and TRBJ2-1, with 7 nucleotides matching TRBD2. Germline V gene sequence: CDR1 SGHRS, CDR2 YFSETQ. The J segment lost 5 bases and the V segment lost 4 bases, leaving 6 bases of the junction unmatched. CDR3 size: 14 residues. For the CDR3, the DNA is TGCGCCAGCAGCCCAGGCGGGGGTAACAATGAGCAGTTCTTC. Translating gives CASSPGGGNNEQFF. Full variable domain (rest looked up from reference TRBV5-1 and TRBJ2-1): KAGVTQTPRYLIKTRGQQVTLSCSPISGHRSVSWYQQTPGQGLQFLFEYFSETQRNKGNFPGRFSGRQFSNSRSEMNVSTLELGDSALYLCASSPGGGNNEQFFGPGTRLTVL.

The rearrangement links TRBV5-8 to TRBJ1-2; no reliable D call. This CDR3 contains 12 residues. Germline lookup yields CDR1 SGHTS and CDR2 YDEGEE. Trimming removed 0 bases from V and 5 bases from J, with 5 bases in between. The CDR3 sequence: CASSLGVYGYTF. CDR3 bases: TGTGCCAGCAGCTTGGGAGTATATGGCTACACCTTC.

This clone appeared a single time. The chain uses TRBV7-9 and TRBJ1-1; 7 nucleotides agree with TRBD1. Germline CDR1 reads SEHNR; CDR2 reads FQNEAQ (reference sequence). Trimming at V came to 4 bases and at J to 0 bases, leaving 2 bases not matched to a gene. This CDR3 is 14 amino acids long. This CDR3 is CASSSRGVNTEAFF. For the CDR3, the DNA is TGTGCCAGCAGCTCCAGGGGGGTGAACACTGAAGCTTTCTTT.

This chain links TRBV4-3 with TRBJ2-3; 8 nucleotides align to TRBD1. CDR1 is LGHNA, CDR2 YSLEER, per germline. This CDR3 has 16 residues. Unmatched junction bases numbered 8, after V lost 4 bases and J lost 2 bases. CDR3 nucleotide sequence: TGCGCCAGCAGCCTTCAAGGACAGGGACCCACAGATACGCAGTATTTT. Its protein product is CASSLQGQGPTDTQYF.

This clone was seen only once. The chain links TRBV5-8 to TRBJ2-5; TRBD1 matches 8 bases. The CDR3 is made up of 16 amino acids. Germline V gene sequence: CDR1 SGHTS, CDR2 YDEGEE. Unmatched junction bases numbered 11, after V lost 3 bases and J lost 4 bases. This CDR3 reads CASSYPDRTGIETQYF. For the CDR3, the DNA is TGTGCCAGCAGCTACCCAGATCGGACAGGGATAGAGACCCAGTACTTC.

This clone has only one observation. The CDR3 spells CASSGSFNEQFF. The CDR3 DNA follows: TGTGCCAGCTCAGGCTCGTTCAATGAGCAGTTCTTC. The genes are TRBV18 and TRBJ2-1; D gene unclear. This CDR3 is built from 12 residues. V lost 5 bases and J lost 6, with 8 bases in between. Germline-derived CDR1 and CDR2 are KGHSH and LQKENI.

This clone was seen only once. The chain combines TRBV11-3 with TRBJ2-1; 12 nucleotides match TRBD2. This CDR3 comprises 20 residues. Losses at the gene ends were 0 bases for V and 0 bases for J; bases not matched to a gene: 9. Germline V lookup: CDR1 SGHNT, CDR2 YENEEA. CDR3 bases: TGTGCCAGCAGCTTAGATCTCTACCTAGCGGGGGGGAGCTCCTACAATGAGCAGTTCTTC. It translates to CASSLDLYLAGGSSYNEQFF.

The chain employs TRBV11-2 and TRBJ2-2; 8 bases match TRBD2. Trimming took 2 bases from V and 7 from J; bases not matched to a gene: 6. The CDR3 runs 15 residues. Germline assignment: CDR1 SGHAT and CDR2 FQNNGV. The CDR3 nucleotides are TGTGCCAGCAGCTTACTTAGCGGGAAAATCGGGGAGCTGTTTTTT. Amino acid sequence: CASSLLSGKIGELFF.

The chain employs TRBV5-4 and TRBJ2-2; the D is unclear. Germline loops: CDR1 SGHNT, CDR2 YYREEE (reference sequence). The CDR3 spans 13 residues. Between the trimmed V and J ends, which lost 4 bases and 6 bases, there was a span of 10 bases. Written as DNA, the CDR3 is TGTGCCAGCAGCCCTACTTCGGCCGGGGAGCTGTTTTTT. Encoded protein: CASSPTSAGELFF.

This chain joins TRBV5-4 and TRBJ1-2, with D perhaps matching TRBD1 (6 bases). V gave up 4 bases and J gave up 2 bases, with 12 bases separating them. The CDR3 has 14 residues. Germline lookup yields CDR1 SGHNT and CDR2 YYREEE (reference sequence). The CDR3 loop is CASSRQGSNYGYTF. For the CDR3, the DNA is TGTGCCAGCAGCCGGCAGGGGTCAAACTATGGCTACACCTTC.

V gene TRBV27 combines with J gene TRBJ2-4, with 7 nucleotides matching TRBD1. V trimming: 0 bases; J trimming: 9 bases; junction bases outside the gene matches: 5. This CDR3 contains 14 residues. Germline-derived CDR1 and CDR2 are MNHEY and SMNVEV (reference sequence). The CDR3 nucleotides are TGTGCCAGCAGTTTATCGGACAGGCTATCCATTCAGTACTTC. Encoded protein: CASSLSDRLSIQYF.

The rearrangement uses TRBV3-1 (or the pseudogene TRBV3-2) and TRBJ1-1; 7 positions match TRBD1. Germline CDR1 is LGHDT and CDR2 is YNNKEL (reference sequence). CDR3 length: 14 amino acids. The junction had 9 bases not matched to a gene; V was cut back by 4 bases and J by 7 bases. The CDR3 is CASSRRDSYYEAFF. CDR3 bases: TGTGCCAGCAGCCGTAGGGACAGTTACTATGAAGCTTTCTTT.

The CDR3 DNA reads TGTGCCAGTAGTCCAGTCGACAGGGTGAACACTGAAGCTTTCTTT. Protein: CASSPVDRVNTEAFF. The chain is built from TRBV19 and TRBJ1-1; 7 positions match TRBD1. This CDR3 is built from 15 residues. The V gene's germline CDR1 is LNHDA and CDR2 SQIVND (reference sequence). V lost 5 bases and J lost 0; bases outside the gene matches: 6.

V is TRBV9 and J is TRBJ1-5; tentative D call: TRBD1 (6 bases). This CDR3 is 15 amino acids long. Trimming stripped 4 bases from V and 6 bases from J, with 17 bases between. The germline V gene encodes CDR1 SGDLS and CDR2 YYNGEE. For the CDR3, the DNA is TGTGCCAGCAGCCCGGGAGGGGGGGCAGGTCAGCCCCAGCATTTT. Amino acids: CASSPGGGAGQPQHF. The whole variable domain, filled in from reference TRBV9 and TRBJ1-5, reads DSGVTQTPKHLITATGQRVTLRCSPRSGDLSVYWYQQSLDQGLQFLIQYYNGEERAKGNILERFSAQQFPDLHSELNLSSLELGDSALYFCASSPGGGAGQPQHFGDGTRLSIL.

DNA for the CDR3: TGTGCCAGCAGCCTACCAGGACAGGGTGGCGGCTACACCTTC. It translates to CASSLPGQGGGYTF. The rearrangement uses TRBV28 and TRBJ1-2; TRBD1 matches 8 bases. Germline CDR1 and CDR2: MDHEN and SYDVKM. CDR3 size: 14 residues. V shed 6 bases and J 8 bases; nucleotides not matched to a gene: 11.